This passage covers 8 T cell receptor beta chains from one sample sequenced in a study of technical replicates of blood from a few donors. Generated by immunoSEQ multiplex PCR, the TCRdb table keeps only in-frame clones and is missing some. In the table there are about 70,000 clones, 95% of which are singletons. Sequencing input: T cells isolated from PBMCs. These receptors were taken from a human donor in good health.

CDR3 sequence: CASSLNSNSYNEQFF. CDR3 bases: TGCGCCAGCAGCTTGAACTCCAACTCCTACAATGAGCAGTTCTTC. The chain has TRBV5-1 and TRBJ2-1; no clear D. This CDR3 is 15 amino acids long. Germline-derived CDR1 and CDR2 are SGHRS and YFSETQ. Trimming left V 1 base short and J 0 bases short, with 8 bases between.

The chain combines TRBV5-1 with TRBJ2-7; maybe TRBD1 (5 bases). This CDR3 comprises 14 residues. CDR1 is SGHRS, CDR2 YFSETQ, per germline. Trimming cost V 5 bases and J 0 bases, with 12 bases left between them. This CDR3 reads CASRTGDSSYEQYF. CDR3 nucleotide sequence: TGCGCCAGCAGAACAGGCGACAGCTCCTACGAGCAGTACTTC.

The V gene is TRBV2, the J gene TRBJ1-1; 7 nucleotides match TRBD1. The CDR3 contains 11 residues. The germline gives CDR1 SNHLY, CDR2 FYNNEI. After removal of 7 bases from V and 7 bases from J, the junction contained 3 bases not matched to a gene. In nucleotides, the CDR3 is TGTGCCAGCAAACAGGGGAGTGAAGCTTTCTTT. Residues: CASKQGSEAFF. Supplemented by reference TRBV2 and TRBJ1-1, the full variable domain reads EPEVTQTPSHQVTQMGQEVILRCVPISNHLYFYWYRQILGQKVEFLVSFYNNEISEKSEIFDDQFSVERPDGSNFTLKIRSTKLEDSAMYFCASKQGSEAFFGQGTRLTVV.

The J gene is TRBJ1-2, the V gene TRBV19; 9 bases are shared with TRBD1. The CDR3 loop spans 17 amino acids. Germline V gene lookup returns CDR1 LNHDA and CDR2 SQIVND (reference sequence). The trim removed 2 bases at V and 4 bases at J, leaving 11 bases unmatched. The CDR3 here is CASSIRSTETGGYGYTF. CDR3 coding DNA: TGTGCCAGTAGTATACGCTCGACGGAGACAGGGGGCTATGGCTACACCTTC.

The gene calls are TRBV4-1 and TRBJ2-4; 11 bases agree with TRBD1. The CDR3 loop spans 18 amino acids. Germline V CDR1 and CDR2: MGHRA, YSYEKL. Trimming cost V 0 bases and J 1 base; bases outside gene matches: 5. The CDR3 region is CASSQDLGDRGAKNIQYF. DNA of the CDR3: TGCGCCAGCAGCCAAGATCTCGGGGACAGGGGGGCCAAAAACATTCAGTACTTC.

The V and J genes are TRBV4-1 and TRBJ2-7; D perhaps matches TRBD1 (6 bases). V was trimmed by 2 bases and J by 2 bases, leaving 10 bases between them. The length of the CDR3 is 14 residues. Germline V gives CDR1 MGHRA, CDR2 YSYEKL. The CDR3 sequence: CASSQLDSTYEQYF. The CDR3 DNA follows: TGCGCCAGCAGCCAATTGGACAGCACCTACGAGCAGTACTTC.

This chain uses TRBV7-9 with TRBJ2-1; 11 bases match TRBD2. Germline V lookup: CDR1 SEHNR, CDR2 FQNEAQ (reference sequence). V shed 5 bases and J 3 bases; nucleotides not matched to a gene: 6. The CDR3 loop spans 16 amino acids. The CDR3 DNA sequence: TGTGCCAGCAGCATTAGCGGGGGGGGCCTCTACAATGAGCAGTTCTTC. Translation: CASSISGGGLYNEQFF.

The gene calls are TRBV6-6 and TRBJ1-2; no clear D gene. Germline values: CDR1 MNHNY, CDR2 SVGAGI (reference sequence). Trimming removed 8 bases at V and 4 bases at J, with 17 bases between. This CDR3 spans 14 amino acids. Here the CDR3 DNA reads TGTGCCAGCCAGGCGGGGAGGGCTGGCTATGGCTACACCTTC. Translating gives CASQAGRAGYGYTF.